The 28 T cell receptor beta chains listed next were all sequenced from one sample in a study of blood T cell repertoires in COVID-19. The data were produced by immunoSEQ multiplex PCR, yet TCRdb's version contains in-frame clones alone and is incomplete. The repertoire consists of 350,000 to 400,000 clones, with just over 90% occurring once and the leading ten covering 0.86%. Sample: PBMCs or T cells enriched from blood (not recorded which). These receptors came from a woman aged 40-49 years who had been exposed to COVID-19.

This chain joins TRBV2 and TRBJ2-2; D possibly corresponds to TRBD2 (6 bases). Trimming shortened V by 3 bases and J by 4 bases, and 12 bases separated the two germline ends. The CDR3 has 15 amino acids. Germline V gene sequence: CDR1 SNHLY, CDR2 FYNNEI. This CDR3 reads CASSDRGSGTGELFF. In DNA, the CDR3 is TGTGCCAGCAGTGACCGGGGGTCGGGCACCGGGGAGCTGTTTTTT.

The chain joins TRBV29-1 to TRBJ2-1; 9 positions match TRBD1. The trim removed 4 bases at V and 9 bases at J, leaving 7 bases unmatched. The CDR3 is 13 residues long. Germline-derived CDR1 and CDR2 are SQVTM and ANQGSEA. CDR3 sequence (DNA): TGCAGCGTTGCCGGGACAGGGTTCGCTGAGCAGTTCTTC. Its protein is CSVAGTGFAEQFF.

The J gene is TRBJ2-7, the V gene TRBV12-5; D is uncertain. In germline, CDR1 is LGHNT, CDR2 FRNRAP. Trimming stripped 5 bases from V and 3 bases from J, with 8 bases between. The CDR3 covers 12 residues. For the CDR3, the DNA is TGTGCTAGTGGTGTGGACGGCTACGAGCAGTACTTC. It yields the protein CASGVDGYEQYF.

The rearrangement links TRBV15 to TRBJ1-2; D is unresolved. Germline CDR1 LNHNV, CDR2 YYDKDF (reference sequence). This CDR3 comprises 18 residues. Trimming cost V 1 base and J 8 bases, with 26 bases left between them. The chain's CDR3 is CATSRGIGEGRTLSGYTF. The CDR3 DNA is TGTGCCACCAGCAGAGGAATTGGGGAAGGCAGGACTTTGAGCGGCTACACCTTC.

This chain links TRBV5-1 with TRBJ1-1; D is perhaps TRBD1 (5 bases). The CDR3 consists of 15 residues. V was cut by 0 bases and J by 8 bases, with 17 bases left in between. CDR1 and CDR2 from the germline V gene are SGHRS and YFSETQ. Here the CDR3 reads CASSLGRMGRREAFF. The CDR3, as DNA: TGCGCCAGCAGCTTGGGTCGGATGGGGCGTCGGGAAGCTTTCTTT.

V and J are TRBV27 and TRBJ1-2; 8 nucleotides line up with TRBD1. This CDR3 region has 13 residues. V lost 5 bases, J lost 7 bases, and 6 bases stayed unmatched. Germline lookup yields CDR1 MNHEY and CDR2 SMNVEV (reference sequence). In nucleotides, the CDR3 is TGTGCCAGCAGTGCCCGGACAGGGTTTGGCTACACCTTC. Its protein is CASSARTGFGYTF.

This rearrangement joins TRBV12-5 to TRBJ1-4; D possibly corresponds to TRBD1 (6 bases). The CDR3 runs 15 residues. Germline loops: CDR1 LGHNT, CDR2 FRNRAP. The V and J ends lost 2 bases and 8 bases respectively, with 15 bases between them. This CDR3 is CASGLLLGQGEKLFF. The DNA for the CDR3 is TGTGCTAGTGGTTTGCTCCTCGGCCAGGGGGAAAAACTGTTTTTT.

This rearrangement joins TRBV6-5 to TRBJ2-1, with D maybe TRBD2 (6 bases). V shed 5 bases and J shed 0 bases, with 11 bases lying between them. The germline V gene has CDR1 MNHEY and CDR2 SVGAGI. This CDR3 region has 15 residues. CDR3 residues: CASSPGSVSYNEQFF. CDR3 bases: TGTGCCAGCAGTCCCGGGAGCGTCTCCTACAATGAGCAGTTCTTC.

The chain carries TRBV3-1 (or the pseudogene TRBV3-2) and TRBJ2-1, with D unclear. V was cut by 5 bases and J by 5 bases, with 22 bases left in between. This CDR3 region has 17 residues. Germline lookup yields CDR1 LGHDT and CDR2 YNNKEL (reference sequence). DNA of the CDR3: TGTGCCAGCAGCGAACGGTTGCAGCGCGCCCTAAACAATGAGCAGTTCTTC. Translation: CASSERLQRALNNEQFF.

The rearrangement joins TRBV27 to TRBJ1-1, with D perhaps TRBD1 (5 bases). Germline V gene lookup returns CDR1 MNHEY and CDR2 SMNVEV (reference sequence). V lost 7 bases and J lost 4, with 16 bases in between. The CDR3 extends over 14 amino acids. For the CDR3, the DNA is TGTGCCAGCAAGGGGCGCGTAGGGCCCACTGAAGCTTTCTTT. Amino acid sequence: CASKGRVGPTEAFF.

The chain is built from TRBV30 and TRBJ1-2, with D possibly TRBD1 on 6 matching bases. The CDR3 spans 14 residues. CDR1 GTSNPN and CDR2 SVGIG come from the germline V gene (reference sequence). Trimming left V 1 base short and J 2 bases short, with 11 bases between. The CDR3 spells CAWSALGQNYGYTF. CDR3 nucleotide sequence: TGTGCCTGGAGTGCCCTCGGACAGAACTATGGCTACACCTTC.

V usage is TRBV7-9 and J usage is TRBJ2-7; unclear D gene. The CDR3 extends over 11 amino acids. The ends were cut back, 2 bases at V and 5 bases at J, with 4 bases in the middle. CDR1 is SEHNR, CDR2 FQNEAQ, per germline (reference sequence). The CDR3 bases are TGTGCCAGCAGCTTATTCGACGAGCAGTACTTC. Protein sequence: CASSLFDEQYF.

V is TRBV7-9 and J is TRBJ2-7, with D unclear. The germline V gene encodes CDR1 SEHNR and CDR2 FQNEAQ (reference sequence). V was clipped by 5 bases and J by 1 base, with 21 bases between them. CDR3 size: 17 residues. CDR3 nucleotide sequence: TGTGCCAGCAGCCAGCTTTCCATGGGTCCCGGGTCCTACGAGCAGTACTTC. Amino acid sequence: CASSQLSMGPGSYEQYF.

The genes are TRBV7-3 and TRBJ1-6, with unresolved D. The CDR3 length is 17 residues. Trimming removed 0 bases at V and 4 bases at J, with 13 bases between. Germline CDR1 is SGHTA and CDR2 is FQGTGA. The CDR3 coding sequence is TGTGCCAGCAGCTTAACAGGCCTCGGGAGTTATAATTCACCCCTCCACTTT. It yields the protein CASSLTGLGSYNSPLHF.

The DNA for the CDR3 is TGTGCCAGCAGCGTAGGGAAGGGGGGGAGCAATCAGCCCCAGCATTTT. Translating it yields CASSVGKGGSNQPQHF. This chain links TRBV9 with TRBJ1-5, with D possibly TRBD1 on 6 matching bases. The CDR3 consists of 16 residues. Germline CDR1 SGDLS, CDR2 YYNGEE. Deletions cut 0 bases from V and 1 base from J, with 11 bases between.

The V and J genes are TRBV30 and TRBJ1-6; D unclear. This CDR3 spans 16 amino acids. Germline V gene lookup returns CDR1 GTSNPN and CDR2 SVGIG (reference sequence). V dropped 4 bases and J dropped 6 bases, with 19 bases sitting between them. DNA for the CDR3: TGTGCCTGGACTTTTAGAGGTCGGGAAGGTAATTCACCCCTCCACTTT. The encoded protein is CAWTFRGREGNSPLHF.

The J gene is TRBJ2-2, the V gene TRBV7-8; TRBD1 matches at 7 bases. After removal of 5 bases from V and 1 base from J, the junction contained 4 bases not matched to a gene. Germline CDR1 SGHVS, CDR2 FQNEAQ. The CDR3 has 15 amino acids. CDR3 coding DNA: TGTGCCAGCAGCGCCGGGACAGTGAACACCGGGGAGCTGTTTTTT. Protein: CASSAGTVNTGELFF.

The rearrangement links TRBV7-3 to TRBJ2-2, with 7 bases that match TRBD2. The length of the CDR3 is 15 residues. J was trimmed by 3 bases and V by 2 bases; bases with no gene match: 3. Germline assignment: CDR1 SGHTA and CDR2 FQGTGA. The CDR3 is CASSLAGDYTGELFF. For the CDR3, the DNA is TGTGCCAGCAGCTTAGCGGGGGACTACACCGGGGAGCTGTTTTTT.

The chain recombines TRBV5-4 with TRBJ2-3, with 13 nucleotides matching TRBD2. The length of the CDR3 is 17 residues. The V gene's germline CDR1 is SGHNT and CDR2 YYREEE (reference sequence). The J segment lost 3 bases and the V segment lost 4 bases, leaving 8 bases of the junction unmatched. The CDR3, as DNA: TGTGCCAGCAGCCCCGGGACTAGCGGGGAAAAAACAGATACGCAGTATTTT. It translates to CASSPGTSGEKTDTQYF.

There are a few counts of this clone. V is TRBV5-1 and J is TRBJ2-7, with a weak D call TRBD1 (6 bases). CDR3 size: 14 residues. Germline assignment: CDR1 SGHRS and CDR2 YFSETQ. Trimming removed 1 base from V and 6 bases from J, with 14 bases in between. CDR3 nucleotides: TGCGCCAGCAGCTTGTGGACAGTAGGGTCCGAGCAGTACTTC. It is translated as CASSLWTVGSEQYF. The whole variable domain, remainder taken from reference TRBV5-1 and TRBJ2-7, is KAGVTQTPRYLIKTRGQQVTLSCSPISGHRSVSWYQQTPGQGLQFLFEYFSETQRNKGNFPGRFSGRQFSNSRSEMNVSTLELGDSALYLCASSLWTVGSEQYFGPGTRLTVT.

The rearrangement links TRBV4-2 to TRBJ1-2, with TRBD1 as a possible D gene (5 bases). The CDR3 contains 14 residues. V was trimmed by 2 bases and J by 3 bases, leaving 10 bases between them. CDR1 and CDR2 (germline): LGHNA, YNFKEQ. The CDR3 sequence: CASSQQGIDYGYTF. The CDR3 DNA reads TGTGCCAGCAGCCAACAGGGTATAGACTATGGCTACACCTTC.

This chain links TRBV9 with TRBJ1-4; 8 positions agree with TRBD1. There are 15 residues in the CDR3. Germline CDR1 SGDLS, CDR2 YYNGEE. V was pared by 4 bases and J by 2 bases, with 4 bases of the junction left unmatched. The CDR3 sequence: CASSPQGGTNEKLFF. CDR3 nucleotide sequence: TGTGCCAGCAGCCCACAGGGGGGGACTAATGAAAAACTGTTTTTT.

The chain combines TRBV6-2 or TRBV6-3 with TRBJ1-3; D might be TRBD1 (6 bases). The CDR3 loop spans 15 amino acids. CDR1 is MNHEY and CDR2 is SVGEGT in the germline V gene. The V and J ends lost 0 bases and 9 bases respectively, with 15 bases between them. CDR3 in amino acids: CASSYSMAGVATIYF. CDR3 nucleotides: TGTGCCAGCAGTTACTCGATGGCAGGGGTTGCCACCATATATTTT.

This clone has a single count. The chain is built from TRBV29-1 and TRBJ2-7; maybe TRBD1 (6 bases). V was trimmed by 6 bases and J by 5 bases, leaving 17 bases between them. This CDR3 contains 13 residues. Germline V CDR1 and CDR2: SQVTM, ANQGSEA. This chain's CDR3 is CSVFTGQRNEQYF. DNA for the CDR3: TGCAGCGTGTTTACGGGACAACGGAACGAGCAGTACTTC.

The rearrangement links TRBV24-1 to TRBJ2-1; no reliable D call. Germline CDR1 is KGHDR and CDR2 is SFDVKD. The CDR3 loop spans 11 amino acids. V lost 4 bases, J lost 10 bases, and 7 bases lay in between. The CDR3 region is CATSERREQFF. For the CDR3, the DNA is TGTGCCACCAGTGAAAGGCGGGAGCAGTTCTTC.

The genes are TRBV7-2 and TRBJ2-1; 8 nucleotides match TRBD2. The length of the CDR3 is 15 residues. In germline, CDR1 is SGHTA, CDR2 FQGNSA. V was pared by 2 bases and J by 3 bases, with 3 bases of the junction left unmatched. The CDR3 spells CASSLYTSGYNEQFF. CDR3 nucleotides: TGTGCCAGCAGCTTATACACTAGCGGCTACAATGAGCAGTTCTTC.

The chain carries TRBV6-2 or TRBV6-3 and TRBJ1-6; D remains ambiguous. Per germline, CDR1 MNHEY and CDR2 SVGEGT. This CDR3 region has 12 residues. Trimming cost V 6 bases and J 7 bases, with 7 bases left between them. The CDR3 region is CASSTGNSPLHF. The CDR3 DNA reads as TGTGCCAGCAGCACGGGAAATTCACCCCTCCACTTT.

The chain uses TRBV5-1 and TRBJ2-3, with 10 bases identical to TRBD2. CDR1 is SGHRS, CDR2 YFSETQ, per germline. The CDR3 consists of 18 residues. J lost 0 bases, V lost 1 base, and 8 bases had no gene match. CDR3: CASSLQVAGGLSTDTQYF. DNA of the CDR3: TGCGCCAGCAGCTTGCAGGTAGCGGGGGGCCTCAGCACAGATACGCAGTATTTT.